This is a list of T cell receptor beta chains from one sample in a study of control samples from healthy donors and cancer patients. Generated by immunoSEQ multiplex PCR, the TCRdb table keeps only in-frame clones and is missing some. The table lists 100,000 to 150,000 clones, around nine tenths of them singletons. Specimen: blood. The source of these receptors is a young man in good health. The CDR3 runs from the conserved cysteine through the conserved F or W. Fields, in order: J gene, clone size, D gene, V gene, CDR3 DNA, CDR3 protein. A D gene is named only where the DNA matches it firmly. Size is omitted from some rows. Given values are once, few, many or a class for expanded clones.

>TRBJ1-2|NA|TRBD1|TRBV7-9
TGTGCCAGCAGCTGGGGGACAGGCCTACCTTATGGCTACACCTTC
CASSWGTGLPYGYTF
>TRBJ1-2|NA|NA|TRBV9
TGTGCCAGCAGCGTAGTCATAGGGCGAGGCTACACCTTC
CASSVVIGRGYTF
>TRBJ2-7|NA|TRBD1|TRBV15
TGTGCCACCAGCCCGGGACAGGGGAATCCATACGAGCAGTACTTC
CATSPGQGNPYEQYF
>TRBJ2-2|NA|NA|TRBV7-3
TGTGCCAGCAGCCTTGGGGGGACGGTGAACACCGGGGAGCTGTTTTTT
CASSLGGTVNTGELFF
>TRBJ2-5|NA|NA|TRBV7-3
TGTGCCAGCAGCTTATTCGCCACCCCCGGGGAGACCCAGTACTTC
CASSLFATPGETQYF
>TRBJ1-4|NA|NA|TRBV9
TGTGCCAGCAGCGTAGCGGGGGGTGAAAAACTGTTTTTT
CASSVAGGEKLFF
>TRBJ2-1|once|NA|TRBV2
TGTGCCAGCAGTGAAGGGCCAGACTTATACAATGAGCAGTTCTTC
CASSEGPDLYNEQFF
>TRBJ1-2|NA|TRBD1|TRBV5-1
TGCGCCAGCAGCCTATTGGGGGTTAGGACAGGGCAAGGGACTAATGGCTACACCTTC
CASSLLGVRTGQGTNGYTF
>TRBJ2-3|NA|TRBD1|TRBV11-3
TGTGCCAGCAGCTTAAGGACAGGGGCGCAGTATTTT
CASSLRTGAQYF
>TRBJ2-7|NA|TRBD2|TRBV5-4
TGTGCCAGCAGCTTGTCGGGGGGGCTTTTGTACGAGCAGTACTTC
CASSLSGGLLYEQYF
>TRBJ2-5|NA|NA|TRBV20-1
TGCAGTGCCGGACCCGGGGAGACCCAGTACTTC
CSAGPGETQYF
>TRBJ1-3|NA|NA|TRBV29-1
TGCAGCGTTGAAAGCGCGAGGGCCATATATTTT
CSVESARAIYF
>TRBJ2-2|NA|TRBD2|TRBV13
TGTGCCAGCAGCTTACCTAGCGGGGTTTCCACCGGGGAGCTGTTTTTT
CASSLPSGVSTGELFF
>TRBJ2-2|NA|TRBD1|TRBV6-5
TGTGCCAGCAGTTACGCCAGGGGGCTTACCGGGGAGCTGTTTTTT
CASSYARGLTGELFF
>TRBJ1-6|NA|NA|TRBV19
TGTGCCAGTAGAAAAGGGGACCTCCGCTCCTATAATTCACCCCTCCACTTT
CASRKGDLRSYNSPLHF
>TRBJ1-1|NA|NA|TRBV25-1
TGTGCCAGCAGTGACAGGTCCGCGAACACTGAAGCTTTCTTT
CASSDRSANTEAFF
>TRBJ2-7|once|NA|TRBV3-1/TRBV3-2
TGTGCCAGCAGCCAAACAGAGCTGGGGGGGCAGTACTTC
CASSQTELGGQYF
>TRBJ2-4|NA|TRBD2|TRBV5-1
TGCGCCAGCAGCTTGGGAAGACTAGCGGGGGGCCGGGCCAAAAACATTCAGTACTTC
CASSLGRLAGGRAKNIQYF
>TRBJ1-3|NA|TRBD1|TRBV12-3/TRBV12-4
TGTGCCAGCAGTTTAGGTTCACAGGGGCCTGGATTT
CASSLGSQGPGF
>TRBJ2-5|NA|TRBD2|TRBV18
TGTGCCAGCTCAACGACTAGCGGTCAAGAGACCCAGTACTTC
CASSTTSGQETQYF
>TRBJ2-3|NA|NA|TRBV25-1
TGTGCCAGCAGTGAATGGATCACAGATACGCAGTATTTT
CASSEWITDTQYF
>TRBJ2-2|once|TRBD1|TRBV6-2/TRBV6-3
TGTGCCAGCAGCCGGACAGGGAACACCGGGGAGCTGTTTTTT
CASSRTGNTGELFF
>TRBJ1-1|NA|TRBD1|TRBV5-4
TGTGCCAGCAGCTTGACAGGGGGATACACTGAAGCTTTCTTT
CASSLTGGYTEAFF
>TRBJ1-4|NA|NA|TRBV5-1
TGCGCCAGCAGCCCACGGGGGAATAGTTGGGAAAAACTGTTTTTT
CASSPRGNSWEKLFF
>TRBJ2-7|NA|TRBD2|TRBV12-5
TGTGCTAGTGGTTGGGAAAGGGGCCTAGCGGGGCGTTTCTCCTACGAGCAGTACTTC
CASGWERGLAGRFSYEQYF
>TRBJ2-3|NA|TRBD1|TRBV6-5
TGTGCCAGCGGGACAGGACAGCTCACAGATACGCAGTATTTT
CASGTGQLTDTQYF
>TRBJ2-1|NA|NA|TRBV5-1
TGCGCCAGCACGGGGGTTGTAGGTAGCAATGAGCAGTTCTTC
CASTGVVGSNEQFF
>TRBJ2-3|NA|NA|TRBV18
TGTGCCAGCTCACCCTCGGGGGCGAGTACGCAGTATTTT
CASSPSGASTQYF
>TRBJ1-3|NA|NA|TRBV5-6
TGTGCCAGCAGCCTAGCGGGACAAGTCTCTGGAAACACCATATATTTT
CASSLAGQVSGNTIYF
>TRBJ1-3|NA|NA|TRBV9
TGTGCCAGCAGCGTAGATCCCGTTACTGGAAACACCATATATTTT
CASSVDPVTGNTIYF
>TRBJ2-1|NA|NA|TRBV5-5
TGTGCCAGCAGCCTACGGGGCGGTCCGGAGCAGTTCTTC
CASSLRGGPEQFF
>TRBJ2-5|NA|NA|TRBV6-5
TGTGCCAGCAGTTCCCTGGTAGGCCAAGAGACCCAGTACTTC
CASSSLVGQETQYF
>TRBJ1-4|NA|NA|TRBV7-9
TGTGCCAGCAGCTTACAGCCGGGGATTAATGAAAAACTGTTTTTT
CASSLQPGINEKLFF
>TRBJ1-5|NA|NA|TRBV18
TGTGCCAGCTCACCCGACGACAGATTCAATCAGCCCCAGCATTTT
CASSPDDRFNQPQHF
>TRBJ2-2|NA|NA|TRBV3-1/TRBV3-2
TGTGCCAGCAGCCCAGACAGATACACCGGGGAGCTGTTTTTT
CASSPDRYTGELFF